Given below is one TCR beta chain in context. What it recognizes is unknown. The authors obtained PBMCs from 10 ml of fresh peripheral blood. This sample is part of a study of T cells in Graves' hyperthyroidism and ophthalmopathy. General observations from the study: Most clonotypes that expanded in the thyroid above 0.001 also showed up in blood.

The investigators amplified TCR beta CDR3 regions from RNA transcripts. Carried out on the TCR CDR3, a first-round RT-PCR used the HTBI primer set. TCRdb re-called the multiplex PCR reads through MiXCR, storing one row per CDR3 protein. This table has under 500,000 distinct CDR3 sequences, more than 13% appearing once. This receptor was identified in a man aged 50 to 60 with Graves' ophthalmopathy. Material: blood.

As DNA, the CDR3 is TGTGCCAGCAGTTTAACAGGGACCCACTCTGGAAACACCATATATTTT. It is translated as CASSLTGTHSGNTIYF. This sequence joins TRBV27 and TRBJ1-3, with a weak D call TRBD1 (6 bases). Germline V gene sequence: CDR1 MNHEY, CDR2 SMNVEV (reference sequence). The CDR3 is made up of 16 amino acids. Between the trimmed V and J ends, which lost 2 bases and 0 bases, there was a span of 11 bases.